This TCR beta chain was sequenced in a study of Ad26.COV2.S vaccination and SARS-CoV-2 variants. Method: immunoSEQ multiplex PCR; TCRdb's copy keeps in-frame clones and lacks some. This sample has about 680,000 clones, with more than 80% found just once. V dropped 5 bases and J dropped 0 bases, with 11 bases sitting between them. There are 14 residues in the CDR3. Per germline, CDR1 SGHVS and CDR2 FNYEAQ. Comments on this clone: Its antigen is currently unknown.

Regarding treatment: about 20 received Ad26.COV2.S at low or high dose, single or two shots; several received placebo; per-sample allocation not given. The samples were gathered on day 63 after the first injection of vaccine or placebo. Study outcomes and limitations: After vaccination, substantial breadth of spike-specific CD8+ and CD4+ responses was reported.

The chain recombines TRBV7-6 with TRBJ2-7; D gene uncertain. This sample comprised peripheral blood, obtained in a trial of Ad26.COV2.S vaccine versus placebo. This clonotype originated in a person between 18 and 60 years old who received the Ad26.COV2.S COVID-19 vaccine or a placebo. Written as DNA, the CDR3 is TGTGCCAGCAGCCCGTGGCACACCTCCTACGAGCAGTACTTC. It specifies CASSPWHTSYEQYF.